A selection of T cell receptor beta chains follows, all from one sample in a study of blood T cell repertoires in COVID-19. Here immunoSEQ multiplex PCR was the method, and the copy in TCRdb shows in-frame clones only, minus some. The sample lists almost 200,000 clones, approximately 86% seen once, with 0.9% to 0.95% in the top ten. The specimen was peripheral blood. These receptors all come from a man aged 55-75 years with COVID-19, enrolled during active disease. CDR3s include the opening cysteine and the closing phenylalanine or tryptophan. D genes are given only for firm matches. Size tells how often a clone was seen (once, few, many) or the class of an expanded clone, and some rows leave it out.

DNA: TGTGCCAGCAGTTTCACGGACAGCTACTATGGCTACACCTTC; CDR3: CASSFTDSYYGYTF; J: TRBJ1-2; D: .; size: .; V: TRBV6-5
DNA: TGTGCCAGTAGTCTTCAGGGGAGCTCCTACAATGAGCAGTTCTTC; CDR3: CASSLQGSSYNEQFF; J: TRBJ2-1; D: .; size: .; V: TRBV19
DNA: TGTGCCAGCAGCCCCATCCCCGACAGGGTCGAGAAAGAGACCCAGTACTTC; CDR3: CASSPIPDRVEKETQYF; J: TRBJ2-5; D: TRBD1; size: .; V: TRBV6-2/TRBV6-3
DNA: TGTGCCAGCAGCCAAGGGAGGGGGGGAGTGTATGGCTACACCTTC; CDR3: CASSQGRGGVYGYTF; J: TRBJ1-2; D: .; size: .; V: TRBV3-1/TRBV3-2
DNA: TGTGCCAGCAGCGGCAGAAACAGGGGATGGTCTGGAAACACCATATATTTT; CDR3: CASSGRNRGWSGNTIYF; J: TRBJ1-3; D: TRBD1; size: .; V: TRBV7-9
DNA: TGCGCCAGCAGCCAAGGGGCGGGCGGGGGTCTGAACACTGAAGCTTTCTTT; CDR3: CASSQGAGGGLNTEAFF; J: TRBJ1-1; D: .; size: .; V: TRBV4-3
DNA: TGTGCCAGCAGTCCCCCCGGGGGAAACACCATATATTTT; CDR3: CASSPPGGNTIYF; J: TRBJ1-3; D: .; size: few; V: TRBV28
DNA: TGTGCCAGTTATCCGGGACAGGGATACTCTGGAAACACCATATATTTT; CDR3: CASYPGQGYSGNTIYF; J: TRBJ1-3; D: TRBD1; size: .; V: TRBV19
DNA: TGTGCCAGCAGCCAAGATCCCGGGGGAGGCAACACTGAAGCTTTCTTT; CDR3: CASSQDPGGGNTEAFF; J: TRBJ1-1; D: .; size: .; V: TRBV3-1/TRBV3-2
DNA: TGTGCCAGCAGCAGAGGAGTCGATGAAAAACTGTTTTTT; CDR3: CASSRGVDEKLFF; J: TRBJ1-4; D: .; size: once; V: TRBV5-4
DNA: TGTGCCAGCAGCCAAAGGCTGGGACAGGGACGTTACAATGAGCAGTTCTTC; CDR3: CASSQRLGQGRYNEQFF; J: TRBJ2-1; D: TRBD1; size: .; V: TRBV3-1/TRBV3-2
DNA: TGTGCCAGCAGCAGACAGGGAAGAGGAGAGACCCAGTACTTC; CDR3: CASSRQGRGETQYF; J: TRBJ2-5; D: TRBD1; size: .; V: TRBV7-9
DNA: TGTGCCAGCAGTTTAGATTCGGGGAGGAATAATTCACCCCTCCACTTT; CDR3: CASSLDSGRNNSPLHF; J: TRBJ1-6; D: .; size: .; V: TRBV27
DNA: TGTGCCGTCACTCACGAGGGCGTGCAGGGCTACACCTTC; CDR3: CAVTHEGVQGYTF; J: TRBJ1-2; D: .; size: .; V: TRBV10-3
DNA: TGTGCCAGCAGCGGCCCCGGGACTTTCTACAATGAGCAGTTCTTC; CDR3: CASSGPGTFYNEQFF; J: TRBJ2-1; D: .; size: .; V: TRBV5-4
DNA: TGCGCCAGCAGTCCGGGACAGGGGAATGAAAAACTGTTTTTT; CDR3: CASSPGQGNEKLFF; J: TRBJ1-4; D: TRBD1; size: .; V: TRBV5-1
DNA: TGTGCCAGCAGTTTTGGCGGTGCAAACCAGCCCCAGCATTTT; CDR3: CASSFGGANQPQHF; J: TRBJ1-5; D: .; size: once; V: TRBV27
DNA: TGTGCCAGCAGCCGGGGAGACCGCTTTAACTATGGCTACACCTTC; CDR3: CASSRGDRFNYGYTF; J: TRBJ1-2; D: .; size: .; V: TRBV5-6
DNA: TGTGCCAGCAGTTATTGGCCGGGACACCCTAATGAAAAACTGTTTTTT; CDR3: CASSYWPGHPNEKLFF; J: TRBJ1-4; D: .; size: .; V: TRBV6-5
DNA: TGCGCCAGCAGCACAACCCCCCCCTCCTACGAGCAGTACTTC; CDR3: CASSTTPPSYEQYF; J: TRBJ2-7; D: .; size: .; V: TRBV5-1
DNA: TGCAGCCCTTCTAGCGGGCACGAGCAGTACTTC; CDR3: CSPSSGHEQYF; J: TRBJ2-7; D: TRBD2; size: .; V: TRBV20-1
DNA: TGTGCCAGCAGTTCGGACAGGGGGCGAGGCAACTATGGCTACACCTTC; CDR3: CASSSDRGRGNYGYTF; J: TRBJ1-2; D: TRBD1; size: few; V: TRBV27
DNA: TGTGCCAGCAGTGAATCAACCCTCGGTCGGGGGGGGTCCTCCTATAATTCACCCCTCCACTTT; CDR3: CASSESTLGRGGSSYNSPLHF; J: TRBJ1-6; D: .; size: .; V: TRBV2
DNA: TGTGCCAGCAGAATACCACAGGGGACCTATGGCTACACCTTC; CDR3: CASRIPQGTYGYTF; J: TRBJ1-2; D: TRBD1; size: .; V: TRBV28
DNA: TGTGCCACCAGCACCAGTGGAGGGGAAGCTTTCTTT; CDR3: CATSTSGGEAFF; J: TRBJ1-1; D: .; size: .; V: TRBV15
DNA: TGTGCCAGCAGCAGAACCGGGACAGGCGGGGTAGGGAACACCATATATTTT; CDR3: CASSRTGTGGVGNTIYF; J: TRBJ1-3; D: TRBD1; size: .; V: TRBV9
DNA: TGTGCCAGCAGCTCCGAGCAGGTCACTGAAGCTTTCTTT; CDR3: CASSSEQVTEAFF; J: TRBJ1-1; D: .; size: .; V: TRBV5-4
DNA: TGTGCCAGCAGACAGGGGCGGAACTATGGCTACACCTTC; CDR3: CASRQGRNYGYTF; J: TRBJ1-2; D: TRBD1; size: .; V: TRBV6-5
DNA: TGTGCCAGCAGTTCAGGGTCCTACGAGCAGTACTTC; CDR3: CASSSGSYEQYF; J: TRBJ2-7; D: .; size: .; V: TRBV28
DNA: TGTGCCACCAGGCAGGGGAACACCGGGGAGCTGTTTTTT; CDR3: CATRQGNTGELFF; J: TRBJ2-2; D: .; size: .; V: TRBV24-1
DNA: TGTGCCACCAGCACTCTAAGCCCCGCAGGGGGGAACACTGAAGCTTTCTTT; CDR3: CATSTLSPAGGNTEAFF; J: TRBJ1-1; D: TRBD1; size: .; V: TRBV15
DNA: TGTGCCAGCAGAAGGACGGGAAGCTCTGGAAACACCATATATTTT; CDR3: CASRRTGSSGNTIYF; J: TRBJ1-3; D: .; size: .; V: TRBV28
DNA: TGTGCCACCAGTGATTCCGGATCTGGACAGGGCAATGAAAAACTGTTTTTT; CDR3: CATSDSGSGQGNEKLFF; J: TRBJ1-4; D: TRBD1; size: .; V: TRBV24-1
DNA: TGTGCCATCAGTGAGTCACAGGGAGGCTACACCTTC; CDR3: CAISESQGGYTF; J: TRBJ1-2; D: .; size: .; V: TRBV10-3
DNA: TGTGCCAGCAGCGTAGTGGCAGGGCCAATGAACACTGAAGCTTTCTTT; CDR3: CASSVVAGPMNTEAFF; J: TRBJ1-1; D: .; size: .; V: TRBV9
DNA: TGTGCCAGCAGTTTAGGGGACAGAGAAGCTTTCTTT; CDR3: CASSLGDREAFF; J: TRBJ1-1; D: TRBD1; size: .; V: TRBV12-3/TRBV12-4
DNA: TGTGCCAGCAGCCAAGATCTACCACCGGGAGGCTATGGCTACACCTTC; CDR3: CASSQDLPPGGYGYTF; J: TRBJ1-2; D: .; size: few; V: TRBV14
DNA: TGTGCCAGCAGCCAAGGGACAGGCCGGCAGCCCCAGCATTTT; CDR3: CASSQGTGRQPQHF; J: TRBJ1-5; D: TRBD1; size: .; V: TRBV3-1/TRBV3-2
DNA: TGTGCCAGCGGACTAGCGGAGGGCTACGAGCAGTACTTC; CDR3: CASGLAEGYEQYF; J: TRBJ2-7; D: TRBD2; size: .; V: TRBV2
DNA: TGTGCCAGCAGCCAAGGTCAGGATAATCAGCCCCAGCATTTT; CDR3: CASSQGQDNQPQHF; J: TRBJ1-5; D: .; size: .; V: TRBV3-1/TRBV3-2
DNA: TGTGCCTGGAGCCTTATGACAGGGGGCACTGAAGCTTTCTTT; CDR3: CAWSLMTGGTEAFF; J: TRBJ1-1; D: TRBD1; size: .; V: TRBV30
DNA: TGTGCCAGCTCACCCGGGACAGGGTGGGACACTGAAGCTTTCTTT; CDR3: CASSPGTGWDTEAFF; J: TRBJ1-1; D: TRBD1; size: once; V: TRBV18
DNA: TGTGCCTGGAGTGTACGGAGTAGCGGGAGTTACAATGAGCAGTTCTTC; CDR3: CAWSVRSSGSYNEQFF; J: TRBJ2-1; D: TRBD2; size: .; V: TRBV30
DNA: TGTGCCAGTAGTGCAAAGGACAGCAGGAATGAAAAACTGTTTTTT; CDR3: CASSAKDSRNEKLFF; J: TRBJ1-4; D: .; size: few; V: TRBV19
DNA: TGCGCCAGCAGCCAAGGACAGCTCTACGAGCAGTACTTC; CDR3: CASSQGQLYEQYF; J: TRBJ2-7; D: .; size: few; V: TRBV4-1
DNA: TGTGCCAGCACCTGGGACAGGAGGGCCTACGAGCAGTACTTC; CDR3: CASTWDRRAYEQYF; J: TRBJ2-7; D: TRBD1; size: .; V: TRBV11-2
DNA: TGCGCCAGCAGCTTGTCACTAGCGGGAGGGCCCCAAGATACGCAGTATTTT; CDR3: CASSLSLAGGPQDTQYF; J: TRBJ2-3; D: TRBD2; size: few; V: TRBV5-1
DNA: TGTGCCAGCAGCTCGCCGGGACAGGGAACCTACGAGCAGTACTTC; CDR3: CASSSPGQGTYEQYF; J: TRBJ2-7; D: TRBD1; size: .; V: TRBV5-4
DNA: TGTGCCAGCGTTGAAGGTAGCGGGAGGTACGAGCAGTACTTC; CDR3: CASVEGSGRYEQYF; J: TRBJ2-7; D: TRBD2; size: .; V: TRBV7-9
DNA: TGTGCCAGCAGCCAAGGCTACCCAGGGGGCACTGAAGCTTTCTTT; CDR3: CASSQGYPGGTEAFF; J: TRBJ1-1; D: TRBD1; size: .; V: TRBV3-1/TRBV3-2
DNA: TGTGCCAGCAGCCAAACTGACAGTGCAACTAATGAAAAACTGTTTTTT; CDR3: CASSQTDSATNEKLFF; J: TRBJ1-4; D: .; size: .; V: TRBV4-2
DNA: TGTGCCAGCAGCCCCCACCGGGACAAGCACGGGGAGCTGTTTTTT; CDR3: CASSPHRDKHGELFF; J: TRBJ2-2; D: .; size: .; V: TRBV3-1/TRBV3-2
DNA: TGTGCCAGTAGCAGGAACCGACAAAGCTCTGGAAACACCATATATTTT; CDR3: CASSRNRQSSGNTIYF; J: TRBJ1-3; D: .; size: once; V: TRBV19
DNA: TGTGCCAGCAGTTTATCGGTACAGGGTGTGGGCTACACCTTC; CDR3: CASSLSVQGVGYTF; J: TRBJ1-2; D: .; size: .; V: TRBV27